This T cell receptor beta chain came from a study of blood T cell repertoires in COVID-19. Study in general: Sites in the United States, Italy and Spain provided acute and convalescent COVID-19 samples. T cells, B-cell-depleted T cells, or PBMCs provided the cDNA or gDNA that served as material.

Those enrolled in Seattle joined during active infection and were followed longitudinally afterward. The CDR3 has 15 amino acids. Per germline, CDR1 LNHDA and CDR2 SQIVND (reference sequence). With V trimmed by 2 bases and J by 3 bases, 4 bases remained unmatched. Original methodology: Estimation of nucleated cell counts relied on the amplification of reference gene primers. Sequencing was performed with immunoSEQ multiplex PCR; in TCRdb, only in-frame clones are kept and a portion is missing. The V and J calls and clone size are taken from that table; D and trimming were inferred from the DNA. The sample lists over 150,000 clones; more than 70% were seen once.

The sample comprised peripheral blood. The receptor was derived from a man between 50 and 59 years old with COVID-19, enrolled during active disease. The rearrangement links TRBV19 to TRBJ2-7, with 10 bases aligning to TRBD2. CDR3 loop: CASSITSGIIYEQYF. CDR3 nucleotides: TGTGCCAGTAGTATAACTAGCGGGATCATCTACGAGCAGTACTTC.